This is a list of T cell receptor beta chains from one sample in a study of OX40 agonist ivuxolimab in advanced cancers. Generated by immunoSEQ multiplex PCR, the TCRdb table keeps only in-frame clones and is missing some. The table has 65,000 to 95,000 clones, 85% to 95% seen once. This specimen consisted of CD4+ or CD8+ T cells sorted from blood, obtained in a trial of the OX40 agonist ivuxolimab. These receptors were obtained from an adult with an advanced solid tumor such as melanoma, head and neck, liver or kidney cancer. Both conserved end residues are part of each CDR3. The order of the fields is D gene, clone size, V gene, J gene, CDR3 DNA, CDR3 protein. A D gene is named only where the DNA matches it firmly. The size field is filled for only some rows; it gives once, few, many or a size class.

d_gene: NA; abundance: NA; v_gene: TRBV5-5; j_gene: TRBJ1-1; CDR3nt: TGTGCCAGCAGTTCCCCGACCCGACTCATCACTGAAGCTTTCTTT; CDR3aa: CASSSPTRLITEAFF
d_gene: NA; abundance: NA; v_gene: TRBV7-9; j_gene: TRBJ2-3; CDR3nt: TGTGCCAGCAGCTTTATCCCTAGCACAGATACGCAGTATTTT; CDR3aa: CASSFIPSTDTQYF
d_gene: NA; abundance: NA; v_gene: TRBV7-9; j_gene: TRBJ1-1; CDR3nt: TGTGCCAGCAGCTCGTGGCAATGGAACACTGAAGCTTTCTTT; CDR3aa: CASSSWQWNTEAFF
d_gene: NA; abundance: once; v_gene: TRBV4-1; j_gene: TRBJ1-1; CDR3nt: TGCGCCAGCAGCCAAGATATCCCGTGGGGGGCGGAGGGCACTGAAGCTTTCTTT; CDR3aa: CASSQDIPWGAEGTEAFF
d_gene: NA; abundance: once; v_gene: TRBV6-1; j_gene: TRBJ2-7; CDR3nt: TGTGCCAGCACCGTCGGGCAGAGCCTCTCCTACGAGCAGTACTTC; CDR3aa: CASTVGQSLSYEQYF
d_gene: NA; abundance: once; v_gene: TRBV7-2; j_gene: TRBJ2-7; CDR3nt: TGTGCCAGCAGCCTCCCAGAAGGGTTGGGTACCTACGAGCAGTACTTC; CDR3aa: CASSLPEGLGTYEQYF
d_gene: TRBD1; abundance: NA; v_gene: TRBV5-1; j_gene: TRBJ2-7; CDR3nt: TGCGCCAGCAGCGGGGGACAGGACTCCTACGAGCAGTACTTC; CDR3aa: CASSGGQDSYEQYF
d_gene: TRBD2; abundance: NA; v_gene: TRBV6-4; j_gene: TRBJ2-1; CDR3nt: TGTGCCAGCAGTGGATCAAGCGGGGGGTACAATGAGCAGTTCTTC; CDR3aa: CASSGSSGGYNEQFF
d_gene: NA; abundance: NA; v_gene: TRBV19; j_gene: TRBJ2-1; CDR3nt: TGTGCCAGTAGTTTACTCGGGGCGAAAGACAATGAGCAGTTCTTC; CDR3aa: CASSLLGAKDNEQFF
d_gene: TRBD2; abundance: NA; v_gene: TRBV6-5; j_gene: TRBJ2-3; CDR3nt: TGTGCCAGCAGTTACAAAGCGGGGAGAGCAGATACGCAGTATTTT; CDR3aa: CASSYKAGRADTQYF
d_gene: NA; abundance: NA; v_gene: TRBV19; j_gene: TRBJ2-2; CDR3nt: TGTGCCAGTAGTATGGGGGGCGGGGAGCTGTTTTTT; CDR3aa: CASSMGGGELFF
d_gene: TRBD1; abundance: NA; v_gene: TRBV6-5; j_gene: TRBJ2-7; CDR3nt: TGTGCCAGCAGTTATGGGACAGGGCCCTCTACCGAGCAGTACTTC; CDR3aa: CASSYGTGPSTEQYF
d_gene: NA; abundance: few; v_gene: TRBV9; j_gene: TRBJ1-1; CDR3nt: TGTGCCAGCAGCGTAGGATCGGACACAGAAGCTTTCTTT; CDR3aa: CASSVGSDTEAFF
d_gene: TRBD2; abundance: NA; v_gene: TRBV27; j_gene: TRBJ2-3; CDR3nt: TGTGCCAGCAGTCGAGGGACTAGCGGGGCGGATACGCAGTATTTT; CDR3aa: CASSRGTSGADTQYF
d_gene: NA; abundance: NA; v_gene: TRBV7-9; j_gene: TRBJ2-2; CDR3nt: TGTGCCAGCAGCTTCTACACCGGGGAGCTGTTTTTT; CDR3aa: CASSFYTGELFF
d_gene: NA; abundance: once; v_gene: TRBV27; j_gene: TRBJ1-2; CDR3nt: TGTGCCAGCAGTTTATCGAGGGGGGCTGGCTACACCTTC; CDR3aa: CASSLSRGAGYTF
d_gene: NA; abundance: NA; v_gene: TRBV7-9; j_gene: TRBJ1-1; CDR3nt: TGTGCCAGCAGCCTCGTGGACAGTCTCACTGAAGCTTTCTTT; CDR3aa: CASSLVDSLTEAFF
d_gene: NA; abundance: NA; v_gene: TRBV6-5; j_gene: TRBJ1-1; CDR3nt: TGTGCCAGCAGCCGTGGACAGATGAACACTGAAGCTTTCTTT; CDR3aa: CASSRGQMNTEAFF
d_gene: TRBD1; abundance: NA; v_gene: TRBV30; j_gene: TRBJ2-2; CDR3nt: TGTGCCTGGAGTACGGGACAGAGTACCGGGGAGCTGTTTTTT; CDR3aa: CAWSTGQSTGELFF
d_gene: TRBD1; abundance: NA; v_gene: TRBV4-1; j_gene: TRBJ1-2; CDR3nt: TGCGCCAGCAGCCAAGTGGGGACAGGGGCTGGCTACACCTTC; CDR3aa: CASSQVGTGAGYTF
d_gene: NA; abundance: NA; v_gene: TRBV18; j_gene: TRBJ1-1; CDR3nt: TGTGCCAGCTCCCACCCTCAGAACACTGAAGCTTTCTTT; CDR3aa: CASSHPQNTEAFF
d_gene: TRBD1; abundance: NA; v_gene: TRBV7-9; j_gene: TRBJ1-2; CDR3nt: TGTGCCAGCAGCTTCTCGACAGGGCTCTCTAACTATGGCTACACCTTC; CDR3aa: CASSFSTGLSNYGYTF
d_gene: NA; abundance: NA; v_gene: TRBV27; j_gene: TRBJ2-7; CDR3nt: TGTGCCAGCAGTTTCGGAGTCTCCTACGAGCAGTACTTC; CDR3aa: CASSFGVSYEQYF
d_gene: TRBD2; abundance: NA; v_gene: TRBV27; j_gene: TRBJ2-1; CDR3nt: TGTGCCAGCAGTTCGGTGACTAGCGGGGCCAATGAGCAGTTCTTC; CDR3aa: CASSSVTSGANEQFF
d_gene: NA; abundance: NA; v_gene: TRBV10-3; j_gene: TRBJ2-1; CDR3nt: TGTGCCACCCTTGGGGTCGAGAACTACAATGAGCAGTTCTTC; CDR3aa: CATLGVENYNEQFF
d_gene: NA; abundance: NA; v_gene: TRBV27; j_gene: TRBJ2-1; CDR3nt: TGTGCCAGCAGTTTTACCCGGGGCCATCGTATAAACAATGAGCAGTTCTTC; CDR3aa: CASSFTRGHRINNEQFF
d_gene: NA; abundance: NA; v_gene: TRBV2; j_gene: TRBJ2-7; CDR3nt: TGTGCCAGCAGTGTAGTGACACAGGGAAACGAGCAGTACTTC; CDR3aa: CASSVVTQGNEQYF
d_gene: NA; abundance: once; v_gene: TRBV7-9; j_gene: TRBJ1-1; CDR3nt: TGTGCCAGCAGCCCAGACGAGGTGTACACTGAAGCTTTCTTT; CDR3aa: CASSPDEVYTEAFF
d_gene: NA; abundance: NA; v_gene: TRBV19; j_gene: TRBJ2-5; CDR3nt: TGTGCCAGTAGTGTGGGGTTCAAGGGCATCCAAGAGACCCAGTACTTC; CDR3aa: CASSVGFKGIQETQYF
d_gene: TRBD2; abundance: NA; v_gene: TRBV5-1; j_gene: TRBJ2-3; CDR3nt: TGCGCCAGCAGCTTGGTTCTAGCGGCAGATACGCAGTATTTT; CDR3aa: CASSLVLAADTQYF
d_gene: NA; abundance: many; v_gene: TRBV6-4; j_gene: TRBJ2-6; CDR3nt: TGTGCCAGCAGCGACGGAAGCTCTGGGGCCAACGTCCTGACTTTC; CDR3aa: CASSDGSSGANVLTF
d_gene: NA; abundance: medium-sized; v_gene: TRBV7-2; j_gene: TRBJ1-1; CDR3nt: TGTGCCAGCAGCGGAGGACCTTCGAACACTGAAGCTTTCTTT; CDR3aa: CASSGGPSNTEAFF
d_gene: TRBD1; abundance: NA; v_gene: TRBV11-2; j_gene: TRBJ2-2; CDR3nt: TGTGCCAGCAGCTTAGATGTTCAGGGGGAGAACACCGGGGAGCTGTTTTTT; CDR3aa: CASSLDVQGENTGELFF
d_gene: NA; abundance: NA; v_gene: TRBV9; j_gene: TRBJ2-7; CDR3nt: TGTGCCAGCAGCGTAGATATTACCATGGGGGACGAGCAGTACTTC; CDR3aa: CASSVDITMGDEQYF
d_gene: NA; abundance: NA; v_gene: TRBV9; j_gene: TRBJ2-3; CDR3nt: TGTGCCAGCAGCGTCAGCGGTACGGGGACAGATACGCAGTATTTT; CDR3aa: CASSVSGTGTDTQYF
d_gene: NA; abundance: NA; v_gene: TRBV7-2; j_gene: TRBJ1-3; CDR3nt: TGTGCCAGCAGCACCCGGGACACAGCTGGAAACACCATATATTTT; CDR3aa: CASSTRDTAGNTIYF
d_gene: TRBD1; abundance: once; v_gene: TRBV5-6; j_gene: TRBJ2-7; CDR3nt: TGTGCCAGCAGCTTGGAAGGGACCGGGACAGGCGGCTACGAGCAGTACTTC; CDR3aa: CASSLEGTGTGGYEQYF
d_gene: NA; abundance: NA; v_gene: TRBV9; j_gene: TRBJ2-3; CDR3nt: TGTGCCAGCAGCGTAGGAGGGGCGGATACGCAGTATTTT; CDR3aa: CASSVGGADTQYF
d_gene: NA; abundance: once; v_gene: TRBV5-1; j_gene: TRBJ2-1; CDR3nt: TGCGCCAGCATTCTAATGACGGAATTTCGGTTCTTC; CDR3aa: CASILMTEFRFF
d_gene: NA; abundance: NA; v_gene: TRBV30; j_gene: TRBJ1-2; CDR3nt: TGTGCCTGGAGTGTGGATACAGGGTTCTATGGCTACACCTTC; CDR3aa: CAWSVDTGFYGYTF
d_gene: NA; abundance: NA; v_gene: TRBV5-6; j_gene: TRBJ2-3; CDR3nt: TGTGCCAGCAGCTTGATCCCAGATACGCAGTATTTT; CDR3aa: CASSLIPDTQYF
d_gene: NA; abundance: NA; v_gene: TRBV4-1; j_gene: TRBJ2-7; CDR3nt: TGCGCCAGCAGCCAAGATGGGTACGAGCAGTACTTC; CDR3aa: CASSQDGYEQYF
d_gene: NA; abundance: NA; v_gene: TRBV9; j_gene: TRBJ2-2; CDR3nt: TGTGCCAGCAGCGGGGGGAGCACCGGGGAGCTGTTTTTT; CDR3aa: CASSGGSTGELFF